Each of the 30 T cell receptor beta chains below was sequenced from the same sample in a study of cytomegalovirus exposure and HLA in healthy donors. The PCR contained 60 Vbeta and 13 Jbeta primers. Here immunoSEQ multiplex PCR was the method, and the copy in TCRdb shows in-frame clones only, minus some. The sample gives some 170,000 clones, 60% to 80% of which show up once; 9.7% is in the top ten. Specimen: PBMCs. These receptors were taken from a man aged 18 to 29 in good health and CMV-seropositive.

The CDR3 loop is CASSQDRGPHLYGYTF. The CDR3 DNA reads TGCGCCAGCAGCCAGGACAGGGGTCCCCACCTCTATGGCTACACCTTC. This chain connects TRBV4-1 to TRBJ1-2; TRBD1 matches at 9 bases. J gave up 4 bases and V 3 bases, and 9 bases lay outside the gene matches. Germline loops: CDR1 MGHRA, CDR2 YSYEKL. This CDR3 is 16 amino acids long.

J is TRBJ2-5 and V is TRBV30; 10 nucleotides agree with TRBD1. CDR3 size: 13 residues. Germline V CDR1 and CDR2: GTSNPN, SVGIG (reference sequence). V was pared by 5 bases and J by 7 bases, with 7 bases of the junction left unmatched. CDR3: CAWGTGDGGTQYF. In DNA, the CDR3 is TGTGCCTGGGGGACAGGGGACGGGGGGACCCAGTACTTC.

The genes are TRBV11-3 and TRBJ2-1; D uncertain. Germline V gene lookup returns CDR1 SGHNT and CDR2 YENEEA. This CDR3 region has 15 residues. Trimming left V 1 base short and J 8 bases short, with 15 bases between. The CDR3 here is CASSLGSLPLDEQFF. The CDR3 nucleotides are TGTGCCAGCAGCTTAGGTAGCCTACCCCTCGATGAGCAGTTCTTC.

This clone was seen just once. The CDR3 reads CASSFGGDYGYTF. The CDR3, as DNA: TGTGCCAGTAGCTTCGGGGGTGACTATGGCTACACCTTC. This rearrangement joins TRBV19 to TRBJ1-2; a weak D match, TRBD1 (5 bases). This CDR3 spans 13 amino acids. Germline loops: CDR1 LNHDA, CDR2 SQIVND (reference sequence). V was cut by 6 bases and J by 3 bases, with 11 bases left in between.

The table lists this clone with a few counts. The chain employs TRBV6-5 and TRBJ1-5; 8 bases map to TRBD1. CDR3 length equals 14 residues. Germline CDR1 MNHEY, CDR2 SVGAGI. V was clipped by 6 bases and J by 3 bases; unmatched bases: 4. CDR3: CASRPTGDNQPQHF. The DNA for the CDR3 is TGTGCCAGCAGGCCGACAGGGGACAATCAGCCCCAGCATTTT.

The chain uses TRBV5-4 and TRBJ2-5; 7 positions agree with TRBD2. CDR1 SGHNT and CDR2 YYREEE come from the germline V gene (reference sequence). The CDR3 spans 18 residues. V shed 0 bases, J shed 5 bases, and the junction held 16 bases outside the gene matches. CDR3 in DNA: TGTGCCAGCAGCTTGGGGGCCCCGACTAGCCACCCTACCGAGACCCAGTACTTC. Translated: CASSLGAPTSHPTETQYF.

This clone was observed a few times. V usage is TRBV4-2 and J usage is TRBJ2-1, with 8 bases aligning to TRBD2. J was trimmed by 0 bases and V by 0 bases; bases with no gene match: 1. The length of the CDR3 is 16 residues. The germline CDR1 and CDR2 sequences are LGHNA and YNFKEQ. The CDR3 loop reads CASSQDLAGSYNEQFF. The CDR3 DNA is TGTGCCAGCAGCCAAGATCTAGCGGGCTCCTACAATGAGCAGTTCTTC.

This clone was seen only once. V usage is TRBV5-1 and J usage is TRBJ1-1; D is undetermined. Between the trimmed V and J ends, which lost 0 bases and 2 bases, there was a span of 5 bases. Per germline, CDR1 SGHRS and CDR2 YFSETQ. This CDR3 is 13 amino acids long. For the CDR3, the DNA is TGCGCCAGCAGCTTGGCCCCTAACACTGAAGCTTTCTTT. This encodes CASSLAPNTEAFF.

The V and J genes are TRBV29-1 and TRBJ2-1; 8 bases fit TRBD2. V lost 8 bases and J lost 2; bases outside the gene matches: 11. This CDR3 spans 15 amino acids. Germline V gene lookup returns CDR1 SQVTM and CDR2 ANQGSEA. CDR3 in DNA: TGCAGCCTGATTGTGGCGGGGGGAGCCTACAATGAGCAGTTCTTC. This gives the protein CSLIVAGGAYNEQFF.

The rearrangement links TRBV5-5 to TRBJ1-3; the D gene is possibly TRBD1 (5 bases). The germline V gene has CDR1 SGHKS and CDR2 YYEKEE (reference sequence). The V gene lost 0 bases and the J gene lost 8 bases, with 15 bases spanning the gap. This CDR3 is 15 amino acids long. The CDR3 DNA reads TGTGCCAGCAGCTTGGCTGGCAGGGTCGTCGACACCATATATTTT. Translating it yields CASSLAGRVVDTIYF.

CDR3 sequence: CASRWSEGLSYGYTF. CDR3 nucleotides: TGTGCCAGCAGATGGAGCGAGGGTTTAAGCTATGGCTACACCTTC. This chain links TRBV6-4 with TRBJ1-2, with D unclear. CDR3 length equals 15 residues. Germline loops: CDR1 MRHNA, CDR2 SNTAGT. V gave up 6 bases and J gave up 4 bases, with 18 bases separating them.

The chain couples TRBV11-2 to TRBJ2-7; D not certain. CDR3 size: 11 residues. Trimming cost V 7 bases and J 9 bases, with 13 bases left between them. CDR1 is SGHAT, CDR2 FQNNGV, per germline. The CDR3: CASTLLHGQYF. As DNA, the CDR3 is TGTGCCAGCACCCTTCTCCACGGGCAGTACTTC.

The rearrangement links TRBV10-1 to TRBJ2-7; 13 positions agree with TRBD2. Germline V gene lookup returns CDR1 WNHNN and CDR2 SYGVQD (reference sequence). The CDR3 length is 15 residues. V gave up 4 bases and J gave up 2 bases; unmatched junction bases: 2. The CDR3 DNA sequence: TGCGCCAGCAGTGCTGGGACTAGCGGGACCTACGAGCAGTACTTC. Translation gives CASSAGTSGTYEQYF.

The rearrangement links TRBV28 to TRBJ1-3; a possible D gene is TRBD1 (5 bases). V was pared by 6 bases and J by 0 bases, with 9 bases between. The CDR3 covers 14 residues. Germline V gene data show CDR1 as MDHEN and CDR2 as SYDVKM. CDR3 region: CASRTGGSGNTIYF. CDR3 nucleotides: TGTGCCAGCAGGACGGGGGGCTCTGGAAACACCATATATTTT.

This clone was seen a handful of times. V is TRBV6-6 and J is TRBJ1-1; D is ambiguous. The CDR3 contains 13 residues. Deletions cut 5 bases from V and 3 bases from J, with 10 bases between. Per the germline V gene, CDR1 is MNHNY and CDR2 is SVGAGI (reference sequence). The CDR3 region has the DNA TGTGCCAGCAGTCTTGGGAGATACACTGAAGCTTTCTTT. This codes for CASSLGRYTEAFF.

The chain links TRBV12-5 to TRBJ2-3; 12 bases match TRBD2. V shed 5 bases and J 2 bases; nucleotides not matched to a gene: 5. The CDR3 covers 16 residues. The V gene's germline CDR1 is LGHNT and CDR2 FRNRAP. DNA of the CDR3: TGTGCTAGTGGTCCGGGACTAGCGGGTTTCACAGATACGCAGTATTTT. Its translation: CASGPGLAGFTDTQYF. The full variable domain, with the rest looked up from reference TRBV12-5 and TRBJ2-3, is DARVTQTPRHKVTEMGQEVTMRCQPILGHNTVFWYRQTMMQGLELLAYFRNRAPLDDSGMPKDRFSAEMPDATLATLKIQPSEPRDSAVYFCASGPGLAGFTDTQYFGPGTRLTVL.

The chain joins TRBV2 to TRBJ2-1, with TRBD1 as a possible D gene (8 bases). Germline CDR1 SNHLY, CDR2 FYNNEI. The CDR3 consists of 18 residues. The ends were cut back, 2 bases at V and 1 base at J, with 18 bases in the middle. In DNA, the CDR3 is TGTGCCAGCAGTGAACCAGCGGGACAGGCCAGGTCCTACAATGAGCAGTTCTTC. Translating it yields CASSEPAGQARSYNEQFF.

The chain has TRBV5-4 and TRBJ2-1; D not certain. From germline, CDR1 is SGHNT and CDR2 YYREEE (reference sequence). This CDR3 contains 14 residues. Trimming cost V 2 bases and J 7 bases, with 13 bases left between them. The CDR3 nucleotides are TGTGCCAGCAGCTTCGAGAAACTTTCTAATGAGCAGTTCTTC. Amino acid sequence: CASSFEKLSNEQFF.

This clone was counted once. The CDR3 coding sequence is TGTGCCAGTAGTCTAAGGACAGGGATCTACGAGCAGTACTTC. Its translation: CASSLRTGIYEQYF. This chain uses TRBV19 with TRBJ2-7; TRBD1 aligns across 8 bases. Germline CDR1 is LNHDA and CDR2 is SQIVND (reference sequence). Germline trimming cut 5 bases from V and 3 bases from J; bases unmatched to any gene: 6. The CDR3 extends over 14 amino acids. The whole variable domain, remainder taken from reference TRBV19 and TRBJ2-7, is DGGITQSPKYLFRKEGQNVTLSCEQNLNHDAMYWYRQDPGQGLRLIYYSQIVNDFQKGDIAEGYSVSREKKESFPLTVTSAQKNPTAFYLCASSLRTGIYEQYFGPGTRLTVT.

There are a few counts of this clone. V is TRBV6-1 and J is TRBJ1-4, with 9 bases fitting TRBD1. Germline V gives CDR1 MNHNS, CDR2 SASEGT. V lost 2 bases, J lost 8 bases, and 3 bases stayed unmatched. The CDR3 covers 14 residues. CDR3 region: CASSEWTGEEKLFF. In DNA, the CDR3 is TGTGCCAGCAGTGAATGGACAGGGGAGGAAAAACTGTTTTTT.

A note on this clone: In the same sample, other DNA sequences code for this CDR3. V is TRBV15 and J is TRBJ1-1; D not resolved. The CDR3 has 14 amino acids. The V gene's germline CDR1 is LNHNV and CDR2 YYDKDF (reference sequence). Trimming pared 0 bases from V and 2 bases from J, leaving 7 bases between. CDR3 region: CATSRDGRNTEAFF. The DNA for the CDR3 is TGTGCCACCAGCAGAGATGGGAGAAACACTGAAGCTTTCTTT.

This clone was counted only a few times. The CDR3 protein is CASTSGGQGAGEQYF. The CDR3 bases are TGTGCCAGCACTTCCGGGGGACAGGGGGCGGGGGAGCAGTACTTC. The rearrangement uses TRBV6-1 and TRBJ2-5; TRBD1 matches at 12 bases. V lost 7 bases, J lost 11 bases, and 14 bases stayed unmatched. Germline-derived CDR1 and CDR2 are MNHNS and SASEGT. CDR3 length: 15 amino acids.

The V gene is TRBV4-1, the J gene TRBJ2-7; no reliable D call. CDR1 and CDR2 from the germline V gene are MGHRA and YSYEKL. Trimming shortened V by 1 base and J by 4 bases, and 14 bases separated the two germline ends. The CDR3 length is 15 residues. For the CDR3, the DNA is TGCGCCAGCAGCCAAGGAGGCGGCAGCCTGTACGAGCAGTACTTC. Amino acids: CASSQGGGSLYEQYF.

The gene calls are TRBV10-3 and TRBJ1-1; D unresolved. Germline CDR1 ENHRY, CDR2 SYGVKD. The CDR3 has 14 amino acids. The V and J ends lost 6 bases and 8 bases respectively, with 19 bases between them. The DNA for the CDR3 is TGTGCCATCAGGCCCCTCGGAGGGCCCGCGGAAGCTTTCTTT. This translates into CAIRPLGGPAEAFF.

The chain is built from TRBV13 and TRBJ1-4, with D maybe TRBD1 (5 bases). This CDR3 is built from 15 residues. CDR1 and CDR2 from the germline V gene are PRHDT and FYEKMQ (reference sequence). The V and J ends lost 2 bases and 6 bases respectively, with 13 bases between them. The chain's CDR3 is CASSLRPLGHEKLFF. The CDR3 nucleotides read TGTGCCAGCAGCTTAAGGCCCTTGGGGCATGAAAAACTGTTTTTT. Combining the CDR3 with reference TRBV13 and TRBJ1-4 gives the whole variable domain AAGVIQSPRHLIKEKRETATLKCYPIPRHDTVYWYQQGPGQDPQFLISFYEKMQSDKGSIPDRFSAQQFSDYHSELNMSSLELGDSALYFCASSLRPLGHEKLFFGSGTQLSVL.

This CDR3 reads CASSEGPGNYGYTF. CDR3 in DNA: TGTGCCAGCAGTGAAGGACCAGGGAACTATGGCTACACCTTC. This chain uses TRBV6-1 with TRBJ1-2; TRBD1 is a possible D gene (5 bases). Germline-derived CDR1 and CDR2 are MNHNS and SASEGT. The CDR3 totals 14 residues. V shed 1 base and J shed 2 bases, with 8 bases lying between them.

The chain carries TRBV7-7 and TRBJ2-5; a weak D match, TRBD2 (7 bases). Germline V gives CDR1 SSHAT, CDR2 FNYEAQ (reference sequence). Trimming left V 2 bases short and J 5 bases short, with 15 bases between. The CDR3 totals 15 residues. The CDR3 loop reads CASSLRGAVVETQYF. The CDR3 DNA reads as TGTGCCAGCAGCTTACGGGGGGCGGTGGTGGAGACCCAGTACTTC. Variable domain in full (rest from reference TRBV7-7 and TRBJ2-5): GAGVSQSPRYKVTKRGQDVTLRCDPISSHATLYWYQQALGQGPEFLTYFNYEAQPDKSGLPSDRFSAERPEGSISTLTIQRTEQRDSAMYRCASSLRGAVVETQYFGPGTRLLVL.

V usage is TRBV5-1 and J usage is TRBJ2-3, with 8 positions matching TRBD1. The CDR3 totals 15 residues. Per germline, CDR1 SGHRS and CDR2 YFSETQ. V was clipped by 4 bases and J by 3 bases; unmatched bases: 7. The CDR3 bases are TGCGCCAGCAGCGCCCCAGGGGGCGATACAGATACGCAGTATTTT. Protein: CASSAPGGDTDTQYF.

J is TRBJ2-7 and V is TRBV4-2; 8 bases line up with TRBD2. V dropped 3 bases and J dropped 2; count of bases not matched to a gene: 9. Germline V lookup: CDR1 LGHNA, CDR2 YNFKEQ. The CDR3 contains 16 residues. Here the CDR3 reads CASSQRPAGLAYEQYF. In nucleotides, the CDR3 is TGTGCCAGCAGCCAGCGCCCTGCGGGACTAGCCTACGAGCAGTACTTC.

The CDR3 DNA is TGCAGTGCTCCTCGACTGGATACGCAGTATTTT. This codes for CSAPRLDTQYF. The rearrangement uses TRBV20-1 and TRBJ2-3; D gene unclear. V was clipped by 5 bases and J by 6 bases, with 9 bases between them. Germline V gene lookup returns CDR1 DFQATT and CDR2 SNEGSKA (reference sequence). The CDR3 contains 11 residues.